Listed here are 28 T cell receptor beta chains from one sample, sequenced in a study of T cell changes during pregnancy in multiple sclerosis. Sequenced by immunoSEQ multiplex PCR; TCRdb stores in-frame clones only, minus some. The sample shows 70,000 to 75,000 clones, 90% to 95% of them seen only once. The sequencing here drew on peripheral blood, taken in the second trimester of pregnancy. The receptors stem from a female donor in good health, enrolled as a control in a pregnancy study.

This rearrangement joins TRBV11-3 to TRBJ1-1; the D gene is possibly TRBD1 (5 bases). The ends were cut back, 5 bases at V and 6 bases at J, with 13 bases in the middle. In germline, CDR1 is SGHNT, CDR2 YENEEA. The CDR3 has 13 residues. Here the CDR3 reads CASSPRAGSEAFF. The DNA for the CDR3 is TGTGCCAGCAGCCCTCGGGCAGGGTCTGAAGCTTTCTTT.

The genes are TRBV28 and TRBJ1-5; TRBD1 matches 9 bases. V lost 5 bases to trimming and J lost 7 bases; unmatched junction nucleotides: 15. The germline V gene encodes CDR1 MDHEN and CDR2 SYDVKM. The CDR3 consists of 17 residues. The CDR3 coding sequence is TGTGCCAGCAGTCTCGGCGCAGGGGGACAGGGAGGACAGCCCCAGCATTTT. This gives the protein CASSLGAGGQGGQPQHF.

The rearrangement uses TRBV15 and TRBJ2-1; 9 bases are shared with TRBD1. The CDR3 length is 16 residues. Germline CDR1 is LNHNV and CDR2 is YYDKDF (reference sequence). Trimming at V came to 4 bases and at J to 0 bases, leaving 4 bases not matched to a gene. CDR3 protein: CATSKMTGGSYNEQFF. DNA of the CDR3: TGTGCCACCAGCAAAATGACAGGGGGCTCCTACAATGAGCAGTTCTTC.

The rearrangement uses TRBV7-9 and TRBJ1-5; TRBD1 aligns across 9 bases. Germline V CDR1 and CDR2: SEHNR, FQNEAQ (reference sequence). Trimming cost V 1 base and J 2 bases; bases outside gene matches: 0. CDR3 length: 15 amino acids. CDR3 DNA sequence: TGTGCCAGCAGCTTAGGGACAGGGGGCAATCAGCCCCAGCATTTT. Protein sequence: CASSLGTGGNQPQHF. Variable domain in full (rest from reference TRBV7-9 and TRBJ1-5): DTGVSQNPRHKITKRGQNVTFRCDPISEHNRLYWYRQTLGQGPEFLTYFQNEAQLEKSRLLSDRFSAERPKGSFSTLEIQRTEQGDSAMYLCASSLGTGGNQPQHFGDGTRLSIL.

The CDR3 DNA sequence: TGCGCCAGCAGCCAAGGGTGGCTGTACAATGAGCAGTTCTTC. As protein: CASSQGWLYNEQFF. V and J are TRBV4-3 and TRBJ2-1, with D hard to call. The CDR3 has 14 amino acids. The germline V and J ends were trimmed by 1 base and 4 bases, with 8 bases remaining between them. From germline, CDR1 is LGHNA and CDR2 YSLEER.

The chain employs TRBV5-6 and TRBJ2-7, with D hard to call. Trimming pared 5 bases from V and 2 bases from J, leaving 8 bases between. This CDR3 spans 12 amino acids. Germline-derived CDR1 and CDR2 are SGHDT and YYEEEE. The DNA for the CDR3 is TGTGCCAGCAGTCAAGCCCCCTACGAGCAGTACTTC. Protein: CASSQAPYEQYF.

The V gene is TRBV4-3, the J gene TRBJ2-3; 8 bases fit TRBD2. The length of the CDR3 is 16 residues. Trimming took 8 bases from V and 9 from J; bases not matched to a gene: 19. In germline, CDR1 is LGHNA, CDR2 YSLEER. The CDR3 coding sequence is TGCGCCAGCCCGGCCGGACTAGCCTATCCACATTTCACGCAGTATTTT. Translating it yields CASPAGLAYPHFTQYF.

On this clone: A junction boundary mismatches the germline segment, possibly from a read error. Here the CDR3 DNA reads TGTGCTAGCAGCTTGGACAGGCTGGGCGAGCAGTACTTC. It encodes CASSLDRLGEQYF. This chain connects TRBV7-7 to TRBJ2-7; 7 nucleotides align to TRBD1. The germline gives CDR1 SSHAT, CDR2 FNYEAQ (reference sequence). This CDR3 has 13 residues.

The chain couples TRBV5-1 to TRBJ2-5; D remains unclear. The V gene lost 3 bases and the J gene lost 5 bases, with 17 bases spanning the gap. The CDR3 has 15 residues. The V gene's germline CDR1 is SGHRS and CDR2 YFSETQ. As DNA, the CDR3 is TGCGCCAGCAGCTGGAGCGTCGCCCCTGGGGAGACCCAGTACTTC. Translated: CASSWSVAPGETQYF.

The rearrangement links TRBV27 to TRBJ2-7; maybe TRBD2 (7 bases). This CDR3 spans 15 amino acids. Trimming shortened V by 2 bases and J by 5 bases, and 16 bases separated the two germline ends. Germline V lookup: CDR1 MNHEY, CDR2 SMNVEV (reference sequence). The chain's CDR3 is CASSLSRGGADEQYF. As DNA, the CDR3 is TGTGCCAGCAGTTTAAGTAGGGGGGGCGCGGACGAGCAGTACTTC.

CDR3 in DNA: TGTGCCAGCAGGTTGGGGGCATTCTCCTACGAGCAGTACTTC. Translated: CASRLGAFSYEQYF. The chain carries TRBV28 and TRBJ2-7, with D perhaps TRBD1 (6 bases). V was shortened by 6 bases and J by 0 bases, with 12 bases between the two germline ends. The CDR3 covers 14 residues. Germline lookup yields CDR1 MDHEN and CDR2 SYDVKM. Supplemented by reference TRBV28 and TRBJ2-7, the full variable domain reads DVKVTQSSRYLVKRTGEKVFLECVQDMDHENMFWYRQDPGLGLRLIYFSYDVKMKEKGDIPEGYSVSREKKERFSLILESASTNQTSMYLCASRLGAFSYEQYFGPGTRLTVT.

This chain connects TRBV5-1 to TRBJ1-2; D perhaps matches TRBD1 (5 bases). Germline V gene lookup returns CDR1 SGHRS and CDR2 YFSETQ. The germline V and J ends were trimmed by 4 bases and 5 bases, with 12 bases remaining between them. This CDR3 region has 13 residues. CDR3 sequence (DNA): TGCGCCAGCAGCGCTGACAGCACTTATGGCTACACCTTC. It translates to CASSADSTYGYTF.

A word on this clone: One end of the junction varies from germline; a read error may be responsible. The CDR3 sequence: CASRPDRGLTPGYGYIF. In DNA form, the CDR3 reads TGTGCCAGCAGGCCCGACAGGGGGCTCACACCGGGGTATGGCTACATCTTC. The chain combines TRBV2 with TRBJ1-2, with 10 bases aligning to TRBD1. The CDR3 spans 17 residues. The germline CDR1 and CDR2 sequences are SNHLY and FYNNEI.

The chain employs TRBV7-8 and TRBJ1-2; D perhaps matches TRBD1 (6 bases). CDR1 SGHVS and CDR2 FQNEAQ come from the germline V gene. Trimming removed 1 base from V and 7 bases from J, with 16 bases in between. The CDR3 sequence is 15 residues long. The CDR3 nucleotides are TGTGCCAGCAGCTTAGGAAGACAGGTTGGCGCTGGCTACACCTTC. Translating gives CASSLGRQVGAGYTF.

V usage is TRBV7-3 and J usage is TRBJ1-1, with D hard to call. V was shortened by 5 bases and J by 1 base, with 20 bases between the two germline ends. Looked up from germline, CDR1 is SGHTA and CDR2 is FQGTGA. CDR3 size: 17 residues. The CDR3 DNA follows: TGTGCCAGCAGCCTCGGGGTGGGAAGTCCGAGGAACACTGAAGCTTTCTTT. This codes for CASSLGVGSPRNTEAFF.

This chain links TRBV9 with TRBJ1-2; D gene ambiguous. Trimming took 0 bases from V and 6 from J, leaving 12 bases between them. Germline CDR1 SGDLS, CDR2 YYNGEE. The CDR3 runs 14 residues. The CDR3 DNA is TGTGCCAGCAGCGTAGATACGGGAAGGGATGGCTACACCTTC. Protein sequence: CASSVDTGRDGYTF. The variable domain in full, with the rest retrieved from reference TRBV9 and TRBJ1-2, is DSGVTQTPKHLITATGQRVTLRCSPRSGDLSVYWYQQSLDQGLQFLIQYYNGEERAKGNILERFSAQQFPDLHSELNLSSLELGDSALYFCASSVDTGRDGYTFGSGTRLTVV.

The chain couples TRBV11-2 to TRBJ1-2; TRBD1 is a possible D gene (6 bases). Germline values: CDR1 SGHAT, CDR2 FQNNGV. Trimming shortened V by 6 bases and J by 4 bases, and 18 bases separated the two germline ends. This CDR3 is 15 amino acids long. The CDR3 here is CASSQGGVSGYGYTF. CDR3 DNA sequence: TGTGCCAGCAGTCAAGGGGGGGTCTCGGGCTATGGCTACACCTTC.

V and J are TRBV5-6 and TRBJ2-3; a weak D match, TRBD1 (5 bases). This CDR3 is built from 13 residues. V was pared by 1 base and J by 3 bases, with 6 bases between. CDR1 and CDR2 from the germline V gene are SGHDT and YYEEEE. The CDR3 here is CASSLQGTDTQYF. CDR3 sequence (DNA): TGTGCCAGCAGCTTGCAGGGAACAGATACGCAGTATTTT.

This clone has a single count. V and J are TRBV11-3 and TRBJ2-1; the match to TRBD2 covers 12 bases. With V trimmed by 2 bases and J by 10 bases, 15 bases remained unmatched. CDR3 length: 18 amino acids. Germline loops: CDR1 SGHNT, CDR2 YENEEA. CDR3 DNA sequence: TGTGCCAGCAGCTTAAGGAGGCTAGCGGGGGGGCCAGGGGACGAGCAGTTCTTC. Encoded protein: CASSLRRLAGGPGDEQFF.

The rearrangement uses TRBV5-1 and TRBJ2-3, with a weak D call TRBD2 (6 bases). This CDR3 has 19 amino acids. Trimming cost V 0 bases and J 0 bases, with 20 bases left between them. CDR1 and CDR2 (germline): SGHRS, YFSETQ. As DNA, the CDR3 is TGCGCCAGCAGCTTGGCCGGGACTCCCGAAACGACTAGCACAGATACGCAGTATTTT. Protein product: CASSLAGTPETTSTDTQYF.

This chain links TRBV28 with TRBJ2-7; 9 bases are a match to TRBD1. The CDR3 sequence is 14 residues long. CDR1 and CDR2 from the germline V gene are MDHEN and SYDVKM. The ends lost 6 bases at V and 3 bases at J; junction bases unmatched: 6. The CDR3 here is CASREGTGNYEQYF. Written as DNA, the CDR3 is TGTGCCAGCAGGGAGGGGACAGGGAACTACGAGCAGTACTTC.

The CDR3 coding sequence is TGCAGCGTTGAAGGGGCGCCGAACACTGAAGCTTTCTTT. Protein: CSVEGAPNTEAFF. This chain joins TRBV29-1 and TRBJ1-1; D unclear. CDR1 is SQVTM, CDR2 ANQGSEA, per germline. Trimming removed 1 base from V and 1 base from J, with 7 bases in between. The CDR3 is 13 residues long.

CDR3 amino acids: CASSKTSGEGEQFF. In nucleotides, the CDR3 is TGTGCCAGCAGCAAGACTAGCGGGGAGGGTGAGCAGTTCTTC. The genes are TRBV7-9 and TRBJ2-1, with 11 bases identical to TRBD2. The CDR3 loop spans 14 amino acids. Germline lookup yields CDR1 SEHNR and CDR2 FQNEAQ (reference sequence). V trimming: 5 bases; J trimming: 9 bases; junction bases outside the gene matches: 6. The full variable domain, its missing parts supplied by reference TRBV7-9 and TRBJ2-1, is DTGVSQNPRHKITKRGQNVTFRCDPISEHNRLYWYRQTLGQGPEFLTYFQNEAQLEKSRLLSDRFSAERPKGSFSTLEIQRTEQGDSAMYLCASSKTSGEGEQFFGPGTRLTVL.

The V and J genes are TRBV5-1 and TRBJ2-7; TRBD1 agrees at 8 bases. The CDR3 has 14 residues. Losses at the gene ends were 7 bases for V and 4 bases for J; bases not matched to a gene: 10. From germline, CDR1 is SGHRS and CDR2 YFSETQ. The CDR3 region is CASASSGTGYEQYF. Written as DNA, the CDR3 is TGCGCCAGCGCATCTTCCGGGACAGGATACGAGCAGTACTTC.

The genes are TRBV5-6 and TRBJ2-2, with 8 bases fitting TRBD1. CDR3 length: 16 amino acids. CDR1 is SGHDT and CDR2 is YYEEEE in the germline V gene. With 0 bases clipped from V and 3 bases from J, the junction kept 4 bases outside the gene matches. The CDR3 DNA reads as TGTGCCAGCAGCTTGGCAGTGACAGGGGACACCGGGGAGCTGTTTTTT. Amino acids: CASSLAVTGDTGELFF.

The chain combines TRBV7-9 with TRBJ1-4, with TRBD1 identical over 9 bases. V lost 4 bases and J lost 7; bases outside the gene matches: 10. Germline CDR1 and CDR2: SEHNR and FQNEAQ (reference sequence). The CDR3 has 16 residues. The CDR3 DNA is TGTGCCAGCAGCTCCGGACAGGGGTCCCTCCTTGAAAAACTGTTTTTT. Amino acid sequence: CASSSGQGSLLEKLFF. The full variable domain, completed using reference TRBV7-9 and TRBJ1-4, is DTGVSQNPRHKITKRGQNVTFRCDPISEHNRLYWYRQTLGQGPEFLTYFQNEAQLEKSRLLSDRFSAERPKGSFSTLEIQRTEQGDSAMYLCASSSGQGSLLEKLFFGSGTQLSVL.

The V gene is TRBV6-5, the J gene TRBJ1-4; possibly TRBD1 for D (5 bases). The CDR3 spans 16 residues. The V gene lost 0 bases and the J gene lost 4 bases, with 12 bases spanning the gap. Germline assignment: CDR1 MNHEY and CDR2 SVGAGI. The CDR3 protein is CASSYSMGGGNEKLFF. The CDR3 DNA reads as TGTGCCAGCAGTTACTCCATGGGGGGGGGTAATGAAAAACTGTTTTTT.

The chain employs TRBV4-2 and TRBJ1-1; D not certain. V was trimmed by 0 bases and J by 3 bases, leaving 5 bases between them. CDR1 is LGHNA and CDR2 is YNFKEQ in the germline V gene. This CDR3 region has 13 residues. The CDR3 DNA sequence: TGTGCCAGCAGCCAAGATATCGACACTGAAGCTTTCTTT. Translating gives CASSQDIDTEAFF.